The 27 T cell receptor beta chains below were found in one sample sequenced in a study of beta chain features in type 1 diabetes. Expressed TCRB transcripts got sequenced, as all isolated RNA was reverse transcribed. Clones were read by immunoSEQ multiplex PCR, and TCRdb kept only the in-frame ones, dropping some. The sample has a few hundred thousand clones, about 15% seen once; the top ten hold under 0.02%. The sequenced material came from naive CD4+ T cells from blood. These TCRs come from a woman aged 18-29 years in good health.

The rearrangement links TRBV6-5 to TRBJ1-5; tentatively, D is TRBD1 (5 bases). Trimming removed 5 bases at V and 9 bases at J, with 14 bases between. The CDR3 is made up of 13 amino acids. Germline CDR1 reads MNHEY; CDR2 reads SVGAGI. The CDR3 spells CASSPGSVLPQHF. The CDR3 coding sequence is TGTGCCAGCAGTCCAGGGTCCGTGTTGCCCCAGCATTTT.

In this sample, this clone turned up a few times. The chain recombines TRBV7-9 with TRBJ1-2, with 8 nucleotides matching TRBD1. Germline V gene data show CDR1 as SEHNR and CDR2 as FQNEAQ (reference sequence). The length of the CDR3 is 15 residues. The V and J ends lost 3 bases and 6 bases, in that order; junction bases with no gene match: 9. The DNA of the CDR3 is TGTGCCAGCAGCTTGACTGGACAGGGATCGCATGGCTACACCTTC. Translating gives CASSLTGQGSHGYTF.

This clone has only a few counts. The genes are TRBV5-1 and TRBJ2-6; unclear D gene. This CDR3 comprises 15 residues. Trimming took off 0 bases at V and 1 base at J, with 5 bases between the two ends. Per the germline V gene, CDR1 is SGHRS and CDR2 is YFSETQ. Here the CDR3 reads CASSLEASGANVLTF. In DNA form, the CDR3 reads TGCGCCAGCAGCTTGGAAGCTTCTGGGGCCAACGTCCTGACTTTC.

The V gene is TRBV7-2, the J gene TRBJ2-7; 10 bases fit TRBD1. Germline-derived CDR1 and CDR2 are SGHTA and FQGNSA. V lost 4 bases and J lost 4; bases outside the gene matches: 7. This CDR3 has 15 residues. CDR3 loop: CASSSPTGQGYEQYF. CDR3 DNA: TGTGCCAGCAGCTCTCCCACGGGACAGGGGTACGAGCAGTACTTC.

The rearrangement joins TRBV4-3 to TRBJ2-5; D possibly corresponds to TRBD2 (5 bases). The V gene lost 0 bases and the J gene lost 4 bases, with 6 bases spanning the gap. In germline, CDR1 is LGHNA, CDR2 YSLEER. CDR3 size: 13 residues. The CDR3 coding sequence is TGCGCCAGCAGCCAAGATGAGGGAGAGACCCAGTACTTC. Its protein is CASSQDEGETQYF.

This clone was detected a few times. Here the CDR3 DNA reads TGTGCCAGCATCCGAATGCCGGGACAGGGGGCTGCGACTAATGAAAAACTGTTTTTT. This codes for CASIRMPGQGAATNEKLFF. The V call is TRBV2, the J call TRBJ1-4, with TRBD1 matching over 12 bases. Germline CDR1 is SNHLY and CDR2 is FYNNEI. The CDR3 is 19 residues long. The V gene end was trimmed by 7 bases and the J gene end by 2 bases; junction bases not matched to a gene: 14.

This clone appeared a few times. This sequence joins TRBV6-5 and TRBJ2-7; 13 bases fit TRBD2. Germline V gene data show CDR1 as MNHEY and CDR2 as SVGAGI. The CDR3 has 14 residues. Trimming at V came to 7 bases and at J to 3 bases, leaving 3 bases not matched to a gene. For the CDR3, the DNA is TGTGCCAGCAAGGGACTAGCGGGAAACTACGAGCAGTACTTC. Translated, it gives CASKGLAGNYEQYF.

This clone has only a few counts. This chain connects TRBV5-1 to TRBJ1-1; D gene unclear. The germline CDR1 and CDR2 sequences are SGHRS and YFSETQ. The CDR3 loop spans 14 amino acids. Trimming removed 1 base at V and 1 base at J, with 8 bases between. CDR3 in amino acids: CASSLFSENTEAFF. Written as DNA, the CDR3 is TGCGCCAGCAGCTTGTTTTCAGAGAACACTGAAGCTTTCTTT.

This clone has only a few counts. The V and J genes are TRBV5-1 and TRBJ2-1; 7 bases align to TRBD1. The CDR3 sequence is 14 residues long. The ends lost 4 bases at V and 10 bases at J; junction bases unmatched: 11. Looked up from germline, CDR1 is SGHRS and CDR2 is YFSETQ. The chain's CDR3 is CASSRDRVRQEQFF. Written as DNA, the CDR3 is TGCGCCAGCAGCCGCGACAGGGTACGTCAGGAGCAGTTCTTC. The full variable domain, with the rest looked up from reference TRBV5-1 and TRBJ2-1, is KAGVTQTPRYLIKTRGQQVTLSCSPISGHRSVSWYQQTPGQGLQFLFEYFSETQRNKGNFPGRFSGRQFSNSRSEMNVSTLELGDSALYLCASSRDRVRQEQFFGPGTRLTVL.

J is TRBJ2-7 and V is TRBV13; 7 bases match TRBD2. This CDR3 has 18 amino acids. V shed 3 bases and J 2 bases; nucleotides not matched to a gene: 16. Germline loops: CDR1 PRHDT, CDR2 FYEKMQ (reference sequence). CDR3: CASSFGVEGSGSTYEQYF. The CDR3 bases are TGTGCCAGCAGCTTTGGCGTCGAAGGTAGCGGGTCCACCTACGAGCAGTACTTC.

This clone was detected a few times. The CDR3 here is CASSQDALGGTQYF. For the CDR3, the DNA is TGCGCCAGCAGCCAAGATGCGCTCGGAGGGACCCAGTACTTC. The chain recombines TRBV4-3 with TRBJ2-5; TRBD2 might be the D (5 bases). Germline CDR1 and CDR2: LGHNA and YSLEER. The V gene lost 0 bases and the J gene lost 7 bases, with 12 bases spanning the gap. This CDR3 has 14 residues.

CDR3 nucleotide sequence: TGTGCCAGCAGCTGGAGGACAGACTACGAGCAGTACTTC. It is translated as CASSWRTDYEQYF. This chain links TRBV11-2 with TRBJ2-7, with D perhaps matching TRBD1 (6 bases). This CDR3 has 13 residues. V was cut by 4 bases and J by 3 bases, with 10 bases left in between. Looked up from germline, CDR1 is SGHAT and CDR2 is FQNNGV.

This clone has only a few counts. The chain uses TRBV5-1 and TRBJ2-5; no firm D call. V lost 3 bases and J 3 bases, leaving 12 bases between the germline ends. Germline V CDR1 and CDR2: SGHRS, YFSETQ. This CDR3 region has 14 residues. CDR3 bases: TGCGCCAGCAGCTCACCGTACATCGAAGAGACCCAGTACTTC. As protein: CASSSPYIEETQYF.

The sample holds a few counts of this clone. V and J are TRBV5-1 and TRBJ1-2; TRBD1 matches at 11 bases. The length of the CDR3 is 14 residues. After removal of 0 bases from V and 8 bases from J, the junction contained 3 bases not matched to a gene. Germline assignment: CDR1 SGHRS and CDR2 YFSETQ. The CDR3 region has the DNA TGCGCCAGCAGCTTGGGGGACAGGGGGGACGGCTACACCTTC. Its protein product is CASSLGDRGDGYTF.

The CDR3 region has the DNA TGTGCCAGCAGCTTAAACTCTTACGAGCAGTACTTC. Translating it yields CASSLNSYEQYF. The chain uses TRBV7-2 and TRBJ2-7; D is ambiguous. From germline, CDR1 is SGHTA and CDR2 FQGNSA. The CDR3 is made up of 12 amino acids. Deletions cut 2 bases from V and 4 bases from J, with 6 bases between.

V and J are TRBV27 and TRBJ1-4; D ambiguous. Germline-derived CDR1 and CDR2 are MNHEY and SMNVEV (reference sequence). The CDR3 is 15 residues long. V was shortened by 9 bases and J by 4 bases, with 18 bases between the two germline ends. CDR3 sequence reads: CASRAAGSSNEKLFF. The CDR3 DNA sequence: TGTGCCAGTCGTGCCGCGGGTTCCAGTAATGAAAAACTGTTTTTT.

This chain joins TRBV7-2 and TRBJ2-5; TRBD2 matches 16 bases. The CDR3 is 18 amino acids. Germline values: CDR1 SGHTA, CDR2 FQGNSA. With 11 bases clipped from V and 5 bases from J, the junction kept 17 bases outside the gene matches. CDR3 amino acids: CAGTSAGLAGGFSETQYF. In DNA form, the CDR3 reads TGTGCCGGCACCTCAGCGGGACTAGCGGGAGGGTTTAGTGAGACCCAGTACTTC.

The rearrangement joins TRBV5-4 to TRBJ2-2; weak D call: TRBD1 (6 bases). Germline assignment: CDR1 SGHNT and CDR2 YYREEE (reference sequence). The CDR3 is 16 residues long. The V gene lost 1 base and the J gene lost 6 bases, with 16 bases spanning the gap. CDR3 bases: TGTGCCAGCAGCTTGCCACGAGGGGGATGGGCCGGGGAGCTGTTTTTT. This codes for CASSLPRGGWAGELFF.

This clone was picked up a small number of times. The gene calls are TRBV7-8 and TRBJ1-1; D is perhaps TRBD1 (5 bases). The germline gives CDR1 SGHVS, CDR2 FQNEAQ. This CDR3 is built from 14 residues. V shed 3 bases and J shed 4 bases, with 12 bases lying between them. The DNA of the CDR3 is TGTGCCAGCAGCTTTCTTCAGGGTGGCACTGAAGCTTTCTTT. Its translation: CASSFLQGGTEAFF.

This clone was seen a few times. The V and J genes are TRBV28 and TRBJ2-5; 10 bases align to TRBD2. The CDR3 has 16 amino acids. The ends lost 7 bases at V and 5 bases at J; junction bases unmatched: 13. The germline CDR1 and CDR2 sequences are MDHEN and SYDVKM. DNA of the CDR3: TGTGCCAGCACCCAAAGCGGGAGGGCCGGTGTTGAGACCCAGTACTTC. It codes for CASTQSGRAGVETQYF.

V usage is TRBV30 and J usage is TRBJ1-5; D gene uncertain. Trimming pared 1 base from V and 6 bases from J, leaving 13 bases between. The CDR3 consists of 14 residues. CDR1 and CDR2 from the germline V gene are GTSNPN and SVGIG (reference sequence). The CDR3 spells CAWSGGSRVQPQHF. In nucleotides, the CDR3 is TGTGCCTGGAGTGGTGGGTCTCGGGTTCAGCCCCAGCATTTT.

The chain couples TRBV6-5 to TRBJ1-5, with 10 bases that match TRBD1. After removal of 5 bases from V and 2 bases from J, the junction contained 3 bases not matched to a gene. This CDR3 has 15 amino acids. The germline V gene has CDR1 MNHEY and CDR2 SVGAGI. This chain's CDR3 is CASSPGTGGNQPQHF. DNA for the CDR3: TGTGCCAGCAGTCCCGGGACAGGGGGCAATCAGCCCCAGCATTTT.

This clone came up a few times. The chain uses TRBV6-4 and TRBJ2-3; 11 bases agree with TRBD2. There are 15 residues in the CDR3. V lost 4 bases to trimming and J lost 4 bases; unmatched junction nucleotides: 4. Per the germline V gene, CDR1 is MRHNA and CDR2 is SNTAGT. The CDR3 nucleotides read TGTGCCAGCAGTGCCGAACTAGCGGGAGCAGATACGCAGTATTTT. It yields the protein CASSAELAGADTQYF.

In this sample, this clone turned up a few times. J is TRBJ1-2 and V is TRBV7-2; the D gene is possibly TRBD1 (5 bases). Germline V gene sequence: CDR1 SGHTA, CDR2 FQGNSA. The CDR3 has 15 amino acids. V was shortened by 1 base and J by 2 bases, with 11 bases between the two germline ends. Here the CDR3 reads CASSLVREGNYGYTF. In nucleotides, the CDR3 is TGTGCCAGCAGCTTAGTCAGGGAGGGGAACTATGGCTACACCTTC.

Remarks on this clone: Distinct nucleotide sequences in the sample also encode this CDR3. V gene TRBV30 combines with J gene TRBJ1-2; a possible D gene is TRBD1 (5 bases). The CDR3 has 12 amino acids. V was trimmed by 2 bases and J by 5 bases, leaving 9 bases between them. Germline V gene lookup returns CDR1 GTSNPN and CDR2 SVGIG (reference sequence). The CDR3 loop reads CAWSTPGYGYTF. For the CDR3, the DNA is TGTGCCTGGAGTACACCAGGGTATGGCTACACCTTC.

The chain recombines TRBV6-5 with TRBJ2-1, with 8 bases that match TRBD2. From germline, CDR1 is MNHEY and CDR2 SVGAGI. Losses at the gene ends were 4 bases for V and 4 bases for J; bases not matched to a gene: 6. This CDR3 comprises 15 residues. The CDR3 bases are TGTGCCAGCAGTTCGCCGGGACTAGGGTACAATGAGCAGTTCTTC. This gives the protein CASSSPGLGYNEQFF.

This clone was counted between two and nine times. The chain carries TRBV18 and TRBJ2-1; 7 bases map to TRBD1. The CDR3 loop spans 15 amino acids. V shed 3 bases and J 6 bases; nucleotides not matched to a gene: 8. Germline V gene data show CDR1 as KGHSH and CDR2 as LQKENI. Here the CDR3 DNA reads TGTGCCAGCTCACCCGTAGCAGGGGGTTTCAATGAGCAGTTCTTC. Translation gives CASSPVAGGFNEQFF.